This note documents a single TCR beta chain sequence. The assay was immunoSEQ multiplex PCR, and TCRdb's table has in-frame clones only and misses some. The sample lists 68,000 or so clones; about nine tenths were seen once. This sample was included in a study of OX40 agonist ivuxolimab in advanced cancers. The CDR3 is 12 amino acids. The germline CDR1 and CDR2 sequences are SNHLY and FYNNEI. V was pared by 8 bases and J by 0 bases, with 4 bases between. The origin of this receptor is an adult with an advanced solid tumor such as melanoma, head and neck, liver or kidney cancer. The material was CD4+ or CD8+ T cells sorted from blood, obtained in a trial of the OX40 agonist ivuxolimab. The V and J genes are TRBV2 and TRBJ1-4; D unclear. CDR3: CASRATNEKLFF. The DNA for the CDR3 is TGTGCCAGCCGCGCAACTAATGAAAAACTGTTTTTT.